This T cell receptor (beta chain) was sequenced for a study of radiation and T cells in renal cell carcinoma. The CDR3 is 17 residues long. The ends were cut back, 4 bases at V and 1 base at J, with 17 bases in the middle. The germline gives CDR1 SNHLY, CDR2 FYNNEI. Regarding time point: blood 2 weeks post-SBRT. Treatment reported: 15 Gy SBRT to primary tumor, nephrectomy 4 weeks later. TCRdb's table, derived via immunoSEQ multiplex PCR, lists solely in-frame clones and lacks some. This table has more than 20,000 clones, approximately 84% appearing once. The chain carries TRBV2 and TRBJ1-5, with D possibly being TRBD1 (5 bases). This sample comprised blood, obtained from a patient whose treatment included radiotherapy and nephrectomy. The receptor's source is a man aged 55 to 69 with renal cell carcinoma. The CDR3 DNA is TGTGCCAGCAGTGGTTATCAGGGATTGGGGAGCAATCAGCCCCAGCATTTT. It yields the protein CASSGYQGLGSNQPQHF.